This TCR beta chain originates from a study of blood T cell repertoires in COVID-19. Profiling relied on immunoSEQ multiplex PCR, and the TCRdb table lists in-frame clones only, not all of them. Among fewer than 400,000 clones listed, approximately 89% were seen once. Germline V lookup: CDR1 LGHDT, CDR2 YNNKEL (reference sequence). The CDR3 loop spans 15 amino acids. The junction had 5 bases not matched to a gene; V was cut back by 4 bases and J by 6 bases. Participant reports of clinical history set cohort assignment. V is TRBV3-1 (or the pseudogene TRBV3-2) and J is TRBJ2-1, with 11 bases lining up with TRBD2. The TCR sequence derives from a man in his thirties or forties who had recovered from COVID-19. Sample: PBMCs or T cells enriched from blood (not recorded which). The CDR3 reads CASSRIAGGPNEQFF. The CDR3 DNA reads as TGTGCCAGCAGCCGGATAGCGGGGGGGCCCAATGAGCAGTTCTTC.